The present T cell receptor beta chain was sequenced within a study of blood T cell repertoires in COVID-19. Overall study: Spain, Italy and the United States supplied samples that represented acute and convalescent COVID-19. Sample material is recorded as cDNA or gDNA derived from T cells, B-cell-depleted T cells, or PBMCs.

Authors' methods: From reference gene primer amplification, estimates of nucleated cell counts were derived. Clones were sequenced by immunoSEQ multiplex PCR, and TCRdb holds only the in-frame ones, with some missing. From that table come the V and J calls and clone size; the DNA was used to work out D and trimming. This sample has approximately 250,000 clones, with around 86% found just once. Germline CDR1 MDHEN, CDR2 SYDVKM. The CDR3 runs 15 residues. Trimming removed 7 bases at V and 2 bases at J, with 18 bases between. The sequenced material came from peripheral blood. This chain uses TRBV28 with TRBJ2-7; D gene unclear. The source is a woman aged 60-70 years who had recovered from COVID-19. The CDR3 DNA follows: TGTGCCAGCACCACCAGGTCGCGTTCTACCTACGAGCAGTACTTC. Translated, it gives CASTTRSRSTYEQYF.